There are a few counts of the clone carrying this T cell receptor beta chain. What it binds is not known. This entry belongs to a study of blood T cells in healthy people across ages. Whole-study findings and limits: Per-million-T-cell TCR beta diversity fell roughly linearly with age.

V lost 11 bases, J lost 5 bases, and 4 bases stayed unmatched. Germline CDR1 reads SGHDN; CDR2 reads FVKESK. CDR3 length: 12 residues. Through a sample-barcoded 5' primer and a J-beta primer mix, a second PCR was run for roughly 6 to 11 cycles. MiXCR, applied by TCRdb to the 5' RACE reads, yields one record per CDR3 protein. The table shows over 1,200,000 distinct CDR3 sequences, with approximately 59% occurring only once. This rearrangement joins TRBV14 to TRBJ2-2, with 8 positions matching TRBD2. The TCR was taken from a man aged 18 to 30 in good health. Sequenced material: blood. In DNA form, the CDR3 reads TGTGCCCGAGCGGGGGAAACCGGGGAGCTGTTTTTT. This encodes CARAGETGELFF.